The 30 T cell receptor beta chains below come from one sample, sequenced in a study of cytomegalovirus exposure and HLA in healthy donors. Use of 60 Vbeta and 13 Jbeta primers characterized the PCR. Only in-frame clones appear in the TCRdb table, and some are missing; sequencing was by immunoSEQ multiplex PCR. The sample includes 150,000 to 200,000 clones, about 65% of them seen just once. The material sequenced was PBMCs. The receptors were gathered from a girl aged 5-17 years in good health and CMV-seronegative.

CDR3 protein: CASSQDRDRSSTFYNEQFF. CDR3 nucleotides: TGCGCCAGCAGCCAAGATCGGGACAGAAGTAGCACCTTCTACAATGAGCAGTTCTTC. The chain recombines TRBV4-1 with TRBJ2-1, with 7 bases identical to TRBD1. V lost 0 bases, J lost 3 bases, and 14 bases stayed unmatched. The length of the CDR3 is 19 residues. Germline lookup yields CDR1 MGHRA and CDR2 YSYEKL.

The rearrangement links TRBV7-9 to TRBJ2-5; TRBD1 might be the D (5 bases). The CDR3 has 13 residues. Germline V gene sequence: CDR1 SEHNR, CDR2 FQNEAQ (reference sequence). Trimming cost V 5 bases and J 3 bases, with 10 bases left between them. CDR3 loop: CASSAPDKETQYF. DNA of the CDR3: TGTGCCAGCAGCGCCCCGGACAAAGAGACCCAGTACTTC.

This clone was detected only a few times. The rearrangement joins TRBV6-6 to TRBJ1-1; D remains unclear. Trimming cost V 5 bases and J 1 base, with 11 bases left between them. Germline-derived CDR1 and CDR2 are MNHNY and SVGAGI (reference sequence). The CDR3 spans 14 residues. The CDR3 here is CASSKRVPNTEAFF. CDR3 bases: TGTGCCAGCAGTAAAAGAGTACCGAACACTGAAGCTTTCTTT.

The V call is TRBV6-6, the J call TRBJ2-1, with 7 bases fitting TRBD1. This CDR3 contains 13 residues. The V gene end was trimmed by 5 bases and the J gene end by 9 bases; junction bases not matched to a gene: 7. The germline CDR1 and CDR2 sequences are MNHNY and SVGAGI (reference sequence). The CDR3 DNA follows: TGTGCCAGCAGTGGGAGACAGGGCGGTGAGCAGTTCTTC. It encodes CASSGRQGGEQFF.

The genes are TRBV11-1 and TRBJ2-7; 12 bases map to TRBD1. This CDR3 has 16 residues. V was clipped by 4 bases and J by 6 bases; unmatched bases: 10. Germline V lookup: CDR1 SGHAT, CDR2 FQDESV (reference sequence). CDR3 DNA: TGTGCCAGCAGCTCGTTTACCGGGACAGGGGGCAGCGAGCAGTACTTC. This encodes CASSSFTGTGGSEQYF.

The V gene is TRBV5-1, the J gene TRBJ2-7; 7 bases line up with TRBD1. Unmatched junction bases numbered 15, after V lost 3 bases and J lost 3 bases. This CDR3 region has 17 residues. CDR1 is SGHRS and CDR2 is YFSETQ in the germline V gene. CDR3 DNA: TGCGCCAGCAGCTCAGGGGGTGTGGGCGGCTGGATCTACGAGCAGTACTTC. Amino acids: CASSSGGVGGWIYEQYF.

The gene calls are TRBV7-8 and TRBJ2-3, with 7 positions matching TRBD1. Germline assignment: CDR1 SGHVS and CDR2 FQNEAQ. Trimming at V came to 2 bases and at J to 0 bases, leaving 2 bases not matched to a gene. This CDR3 has 15 amino acids. CDR3 DNA: TGTGCCAGCAGCTTAACCAGGGGGAGCACAGATACGCAGTATTTT. The encoded protein is CASSLTRGSTDTQYF. The full variable domain, completed using reference TRBV7-8 and TRBJ2-3, is GAGVSQSPRYKVAKRGQDVALRCDPISGHVSLFWYQQALGQGPEFLTYFQNEAQLDKSGLPSDRFFAERPEGSVSTLKIQRTQQEDSAVYLCASSLTRGSTDTQYFGPGTRLTVL.

The chain combines TRBV13 with TRBJ2-7, with 9 bases that match TRBD1. V gave up 3 bases and J gave up 3 bases; unmatched junction bases: 6. Germline V gene data show CDR1 as PRHDT and CDR2 as FYEKMQ (reference sequence). The CDR3 consists of 15 residues. Written as DNA, the CDR3 is TGTGCCAGCAGCTTGTCTGGACAGGGGTTCTACGAGCAGTACTTC. Protein product: CASSLSGQGFYEQYF.

The rearrangement uses TRBV15 and TRBJ1-5; tentative D call: TRBD1 (5 bases). Trimming left V 7 bases short and J 0 bases short, with 13 bases between. The CDR3 has 15 residues. Germline lookup yields CDR1 LNHNV and CDR2 YYDKDF (reference sequence). The CDR3 region is CATISTENSNQPQHF. The CDR3 DNA reads TGTGCCACCATTTCGACAGAAAATAGCAATCAGCCCCAGCATTTT.

Only a few counts were recorded for this clone. V and J are TRBV29-1 and TRBJ2-7; 8 bases fit TRBD1. Germline assignment: CDR1 SQVTM and CDR2 ANQGSEA. CDR3 length equals 13 residues. V lost 4 bases to trimming and J lost 6 bases; unmatched junction nucleotides: 8. CDR3 loop: CSVGEQGASEQYF. The DNA for the CDR3 is TGCAGCGTTGGAGAGCAGGGGGCATCCGAGCAGTACTTC.

In its sample, this clone was seen a few times. Other DNA sequences in this sample translate to the same CDR3. The V and J genes are TRBV27 and TRBJ2-7; no clear D gene. Germline V gene lookup returns CDR1 MNHEY and CDR2 SMNVEV (reference sequence). The V and J ends lost 4 bases and 3 bases respectively, with 4 bases between them. This CDR3 is 11 amino acids long. CDR3 in amino acids: CASSSYYEQYF. In nucleotides, the CDR3 is TGTGCCAGCAGTTCTTACTACGAGCAGTACTTC.

The chain carries TRBV25-1 and TRBJ1-2; D perhaps matches TRBD1 (5 bases). The germline gives CDR1 MGHDK, CDR2 SYGVNS. With 3 bases removed from V and 5 bases from J, the gap between germline ends came to 13 bases. The CDR3 spans 14 residues. CDR3 DNA sequence: TGTGCCAGCAGTGACCAGGGCCAGTTTTATGGCTACACCTTC. The encoded protein is CASSDQGQFYGYTF.

The V call is TRBV6-6, the J call TRBJ1-2, with a tentative D call TRBD1 (6 bases). Germline CDR1 MNHNY, CDR2 SVGAGI (reference sequence). The CDR3 loop spans 13 amino acids. V was cut by 6 bases and J by 8 bases, with 16 bases left in between. The CDR3: CASRPQGNWGYTF. CDR3 nucleotides: TGTGCCAGCAGGCCGCAGGGGAATTGGGGCTACACCTTC.

The V and J genes are TRBV6-1 and TRBJ2-2, with 9 bases identical to TRBD1. Per germline, CDR1 MNHNS and CDR2 SASEGT. Trimming cost V 6 bases and J 3 bases; bases outside gene matches: 5. This CDR3 has 15 residues. The CDR3 nucleotides are TGTGCCAGCAGACCGGACAGGGGTCACACCGGGGAGCTGTTTTTT. Its protein product is CASRPDRGHTGELFF.

This clone appeared once. The genes are TRBV11-2 and TRBJ2-3; possible D gene TRBD2, 5 bases. Trimming shortened V by 2 bases and J by 6 bases, and 9 bases separated the two germline ends. There are 13 residues in the CDR3. Looked up from germline, CDR1 is SGHAT and CDR2 is FQNNGV. CDR3 in amino acids: CASSLLIADTQYF. The CDR3 bases are TGTGCCAGCAGCTTACTTATAGCGGATACGCAGTATTTT.

This clone has a single count. V gene TRBV10-3 combines with J gene TRBJ2-1; a possible D gene is TRBD1 (6 bases). Germline V gives CDR1 ENHRY, CDR2 SYGVKD. The CDR3 sequence is 16 residues long. Trimming stripped 6 bases from V and 3 bases from J, with 18 bases between. CDR3 sequence: CAIRQGSGAVYNEQFF. Written as DNA, the CDR3 is TGTGCCATCAGGCAGGGGTCCGGGGCGGTCTACAATGAGCAGTTCTTC.

This CDR3 reads CATSSYRGSPSPEAFF. DNA for the CDR3: TGTGCCACCAGCAGCTACAGGGGATCTCCCTCCCCTGAAGCTTTCTTT. The rearrangement joins TRBV15 to TRBJ1-1; 7 bases are a match to TRBD1. The CDR3 length is 16 residues. CDR1 and CDR2 (germline): LNHNV, YYDKDF (reference sequence). The J segment lost 6 bases and the V segment lost 3 bases, leaving 13 bases of the junction unmatched.

The rearrangement joins TRBV9 to TRBJ1-1; TRBD1 aligns across 10 bases. Trimming removed 3 bases from V and 2 bases from J; junction bases left unmatched: 4. The CDR3 spans 15 residues. The germline gives CDR1 SGDLS, CDR2 YYNGEE. The CDR3 loop reads CASSALTGGNTEAFF. The CDR3 coding sequence is TGTGCCAGCAGCGCATTGACAGGGGGCAACACTGAAGCTTTCTTT.

The gene calls are TRBV4-1 and TRBJ1-1, with D possibly TRBD1 on 6 matching bases. Germline V lookup: CDR1 MGHRA, CDR2 YSYEKL. The CDR3 extends over 15 amino acids. Deletions cut 0 bases from V and 6 bases from J, with 14 bases between. Written as DNA, the CDR3 is TGCGCCAGCAGCCAAGATCCACAGGGTTTCGCTGAAGCTTTCTTT. Protein product: CASSQDPQGFAEAFF.

V and J are TRBV10-2 and TRBJ2-3; 8 bases match TRBD2. The germline V gene encodes CDR1 WSHSY and CDR2 SAAADI. With V trimmed by 8 bases and J by 1 base, 8 bases remained unmatched. CDR3 size: 15 residues. The CDR3 sequence: CASLNSGEGTDTQYF. The CDR3 DNA reads as TGCGCCAGCCTCAATAGCGGGGAGGGCACAGATACGCAGTATTTT.

The chain joins TRBV7-9 to TRBJ1-2, with 8 bases lining up with TRBD1. The CDR3 runs 13 residues. Germline V lookup: CDR1 SEHNR, CDR2 FQNEAQ (reference sequence). With V trimmed by 4 bases and J by 7 bases, 5 bases remained unmatched. In DNA form, the CDR3 reads TGTGCCAGCAGCTCGGACAGGGAGGGTGGCTACACCTTC. Residues: CASSSDREGGYTF.

V and J are TRBV5-4 and TRBJ1-1; 7 bases are a match to TRBD1. The trim removed 4 bases at V and 0 bases at J, leaving 6 bases unmatched. Germline V gene data show CDR1 as SGHNT and CDR2 as YYREEE (reference sequence). The length of the CDR3 is 15 residues. CDR3 residues: CASSLTGVLNTEAFF. In nucleotides, the CDR3 is TGTGCCAGCAGCCTAACAGGGGTTCTGAACACTGAAGCTTTCTTT.

The chain links TRBV6-5 to TRBJ1-2; unclear D gene. This CDR3 is built from 12 residues. Germline-derived CDR1 and CDR2 are MNHEY and SVGAGI. Trimming took off 5 bases at V and 5 bases at J, with 9 bases between the two ends. Here the CDR3 reads CASSTGVYGYTF. The CDR3 DNA is TGTGCCAGCAGTACCGGGGTTTATGGCTACACCTTC.

V usage is TRBV6-5 and J usage is TRBJ2-5; a weak D match, TRBD2 (6 bases). Matching the DNA end better, TRBJ2-7 makes the J call doubtful. The germline CDR1 and CDR2 sequences are MNHEY and SVGAGI. This CDR3 spans 13 amino acids. The CDR3 DNA follows: TGTGCCAGCAGGGCGGGACTGCACTACGAGCAGTACTTC. Encoded protein: CASRAGLHYEQYF.

The chain couples TRBV5-1 to TRBJ2-3; unclear D gene. CDR3 length: 15 residues. CDR1 is SGHRS and CDR2 is YFSETQ in the germline V gene. V lost 4 bases, J lost 8 bases, and 20 bases lay in between. The CDR3 nucleotides are TGCGCCAGCAGCGAGTTCCCCTCAGGCGAGAGTACGCAGTATTTT. As protein: CASSEFPSGESTQYF.

V and J are TRBV5-5 and TRBJ2-2, with 9 bases aligning to TRBD2. Trimming removed 2 bases from V and 4 bases from J; junction bases left unmatched: 6. The length of the CDR3 is 16 residues. Germline V gene lookup returns CDR1 SGHKS and CDR2 YYEKEE (reference sequence). CDR3 in amino acids: CASSFSGGDLTGELFF. CDR3 sequence (DNA): TGTGCCAGCAGCTTTAGCGGGGGAGACCTCACCGGGGAGCTGTTTTTT.

J is TRBJ1-2 and V is TRBV9; 7 bases agree with TRBD1. Unmatched junction bases numbered 4, after V lost 3 bases and J lost 2 bases. CDR3 length equals 14 residues. Germline lookup yields CDR1 SGDLS and CDR2 YYNGEE. CDR3: CASSEKTGNYGYTF. The CDR3 DNA sequence: TGTGCCAGCAGCGAGAAGACAGGGAACTATGGCTACACCTTC.

This clone was seen a single time. The gene calls are TRBV28 and TRBJ1-6; TRBD1 matches 8 bases. The CDR3 contains 15 residues. Per germline, CDR1 MDHEN and CDR2 SYDVKM. Unmatched junction bases numbered 8, after V lost 7 bases and J lost 6 bases. The DNA for the CDR3 is TGTGCCAGCAACCTCAGACAGGGGCCTAATTCACCCCTCCACTTT. This sequence encodes CASNLRQGPNSPLHF.

This clone was detected once. V is TRBV15 and J is TRBJ1-1, with unresolved D. CDR1 and CDR2 from the germline V gene are LNHNV and YYDKDF (reference sequence). Trimming shortened V by 3 bases and J by 0 bases, and 8 bases separated the two germline ends. The CDR3 length is 14 residues. Here the CDR3 DNA reads TGTGCCACCAGCAGCGGTCCCATGAACACTGAAGCTTTCTTT. Amino acids: CATSSGPMNTEAFF. Drawing the rest from reference TRBV15 and TRBJ1-1, the complete variable domain is DAMVIQNPRYQVTQFGKPVTLSCSQTLNHNVMYWYQQKSSQAPKLLFHYYDKDFNNEADTPDNFQSRRPNTSFCFLDIRSPGLGDTAMYLCATSSGPMNTEAFFGQGTRLTVV.

The V call is TRBV29-1, the J call TRBJ1-1; TRBD1 aligns across 7 bases. Looked up from germline, CDR1 is SQVTM and CDR2 is ANQGSEA. Losses at the gene ends were 2 bases for V and 4 bases for J; bases not matched to a gene: 7. This CDR3 is built from 14 residues. This chain's CDR3 is CSVELGGAGTEAFF. In nucleotides, the CDR3 is TGCAGCGTTGAATTAGGGGGCGCCGGCACTGAAGCTTTCTTT. Full variable domain (rest looked up from reference TRBV29-1 and TRBJ1-1): SAVISQKPSRDICQRGTSLTIQCQVDSQVTMMFWYRQQPGQSLTLIATANQGSEATYESGFVIDKFPISRPNLTFSTLTVSNMSPEDSSIYLCSVELGGAGTEAFFGQGTRLTVV.